This T cell receptor (beta chain) derives from a study of identifying expanded T cells in peripheral blood. As for this clone: No antigen is known for it.

Study outcomes and limitations: Variance in clone template counts between approximately 2-week samples significantly increased with total template count across all healthy donors. Technical replicates showed around 1.2 changed clones; roughly two weeks roughly 18; four weeks 19.

Trimming cost V 5 bases and J 0 bases, with 11 bases left between them. The CDR3 is 15 residues long. Per germline, CDR1 SGHAT and CDR2 FQNNGV. Method: immunoSEQ multiplex PCR; TCRdb's copy keeps in-frame clones and lacks some. The repertoire consists of over 100,000 clones, with about 88% occurring once and the leading ten covering about 7.7%. During the collection period, no donor immune events like infections were recorded. Sample: blood. This chain uses TRBV11-2 with TRBJ1-3; D is possibly TRBD1 (6 bases). The clonotype originates from a person between 18 and 75 years old in good health. The CDR3 DNA reads as TGTGCCAGCAGCCCTGGACAGCCCTCTGGAAACACCATATATTTT. As protein: CASSPGQPSGNTIYF.